This TCR beta chain was obtained from a study of human T cells and chemical hapten exposure. Study background: On about 2 cm by about 2 cm of upper inner arm skin, sensitization was performed with 2% DPC. On the upper back, patch tests were applied with 0.01% DPC and read at 6 days. Broader study findings: Among expanded TCRs, significantly more large CDR3 similarity clusters formed than among controls. It should be noted that donors had alopecia, so their immune response may differ from healthy people's.

This clonotype was recorded a few times. Its target is not known. Regarding time point: patch test 3, about 24 weeks after DPC sensitization. The treatment denotes: therapeutic diphenylcyclopropenone sensitization with weekly scalp DPC. Trimming at V came to 2 bases and at J to 4 bases, leaving 7 bases not matched to a gene. The CDR3 has 15 residues. CDR1 is DFQATT, CDR2 SNEGSKA, per germline (reference sequence). TCRdb re-called the RACE reads through MiXCR, storing one row per CDR3 protein. The repertoire includes some 180,000 distinct CDR3 sequences, approximately 26% of them detected once, and around 2.5% sits in the top ten.

The chain uses TRBV20-1 and TRBJ2-3; TRBD2 agrees at 9 bases. This clonotype was obtained from a woman in her thirties or forties with alopecia areata. Some clones in this sample may be carry-over from other donors' samples. Sequencing used whole blood, obtained in connection with sensitization to the hapten diphenylcyclopropenone (DPC). The CDR3 is CSARPGRGRADTQYF. The DNA of the CDR3 is TGCAGTGCTAGACCGGGGCGCGGGAGGGCAGATACGCAGTATTTT.